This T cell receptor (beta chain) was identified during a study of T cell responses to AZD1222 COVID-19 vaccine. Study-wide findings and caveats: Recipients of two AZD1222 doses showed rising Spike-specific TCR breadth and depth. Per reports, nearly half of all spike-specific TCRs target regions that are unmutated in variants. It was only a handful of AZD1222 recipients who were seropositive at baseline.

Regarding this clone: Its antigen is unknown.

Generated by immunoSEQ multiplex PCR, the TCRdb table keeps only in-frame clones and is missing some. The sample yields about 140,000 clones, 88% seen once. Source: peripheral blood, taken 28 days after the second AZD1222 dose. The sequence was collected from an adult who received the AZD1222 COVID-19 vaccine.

CDR3 sequence: CASSGLGQNNEQFF. In nucleotides, the CDR3 is TGTGCCAGCAGCGGTTTAGGACAGAACAATGAGCAGTTCTTC. The genes are TRBV9 and TRBJ2-1; possibly TRBD1 for D (6 bases). Germline V gene data show CDR1 as SGDLS and CDR2 as YYNGEE. The CDR3 is 14 amino acids. V dropped 3 bases and J dropped 5 bases, with 12 bases sitting between them.